Sequencing of this T cell receptor (beta chain) was carried out in a study of T cell repertoires in cytomegalovirus infection. Study overall: Through public TCR beta signatures, both CMV infection and matching HLA type were indicated.

Study-wide points: The ex vivo response was dominated by HLA-C-restricted CMV-specific TCR beta clonotypes.

This clonotype was seen repeatedly, ten times or more. The antigen remains unidentified. Germline V gene sequence: CDR1 DFQATT, CDR2 SNEGSKA (reference sequence). The CDR3 has 14 amino acids. V lost 3 bases and J lost 0, with 9 bases in between. TCRdb reanalysed the reads using MiXCR and keeps one entry per CDR3 protein. The sample includes 200,000 to 300,000 distinct CDR3 sequences, roughly 15% of them seen just once. This clonotype was sampled from a human donor in good health (CMV status not recorded). Some clones in this sample may be carry-over from other donors' samples. Specimen: PBMCs. The V call is TRBV20-1, the J call TRBJ2-1, with D perhaps given as TRBD1 or TRBD2 (5 bases each). CDR3 region: CSARSGHSYNEQFF. In DNA, the CDR3 is TGCAGTGCTAGGAGCGGACACTCCTACAATGAGCAGTTCTTC.